Given below is one TCR beta chain in context. Noted time point: patch test 1, 2 weeks after DPC sensitization. Treatment denoted: therapeutic diphenylcyclopropenone sensitization with weekly scalp DPC. This CDR3 spans 13 amino acids. V lost 10 bases and J lost 0, with 13 bases in between. The germline V gene has CDR1 SNHLY and CDR2 FYNNEI. TCRdb fed the RACE reads into MiXCR, producing one record per CDR3 protein. The data contain about 71,000 distinct CDR3 sequences, approximately 9.8% of them seen just once; the ten biggest clones take up more than 2.5%. The sample originates from a study of human T cells and chemical hapten exposure.

The sequence derives from a woman aged 35 to 49 with alopecia areata. Some clones in this sample may be carry-over from other donors' samples. This material consisted of whole blood, taken in connection with sensitization to the hapten diphenylcyclopropenone (DPC). The chain couples TRBV2 to TRBJ2-7, with unresolved D. As DNA, the CDR3 is TGTGCCACCACGGACGGAAACTCCTACGAGCAGTACTTC. This sequence encodes CATTDGNSYEQYF.